The 8 T cell receptor beta chains listed next were all sequenced from one sample in a study of resident and recirculating memory T cells in vitiligo. Measured with immunoSEQ multiplex PCR; TCRdb has only the in-frame clones, and not every one. The sample lists tens of thousands of clones, roughly 92% occurring once. Specimen: blood. All receptors derive from a male donor with vitiligo.

In DNA form, the CDR3 reads TGCAGCGGGGGGGAATTTAATGAAAAACTGTTTTTT. This translates into CSGGEFNEKLFF. This chain uses TRBV29-1 with TRBJ1-4, with a possible D match to TRBD1 (5 bases). Looked up from germline, CDR1 is SQVTM and CDR2 is ANQGSEA. V dropped 7 bases and J dropped 4 bases, with 10 bases sitting between them. This CDR3 region has 12 residues.

The rearrangement links TRBV4-2 to TRBJ2-3; the D gene is possibly TRBD2 (6 bases). The CDR3 contains 14 residues. The V gene lost 4 bases and the J gene lost 1 base, with 9 bases spanning the gap. Germline CDR1 and CDR2: LGHNA and YNFKEQ. The CDR3 sequence: CASSPLARTDTQYF. CDR3 bases: TGTGCCAGCAGCCCCCTAGCGCGCACAGATACGCAGTATTTT.

This clone was observed once. The rearrangement uses TRBV10-3 and TRBJ2-5, with TRBD2 as a possible D gene (6 bases). The CDR3 covers 17 residues. V lost 1 base to trimming and J lost 2 bases, with 17 bases between them. Germline CDR1 reads ENHRY; CDR2 reads SYGVKD. As DNA, the CDR3 is TGTGCCATCAGTGAGTTTTCCGGGGGTACTAGTCAAGAGACCCAGTACTTC. Amino acid sequence: CAISEFSGGTSQETQYF.

This clone appeared a single time. The chain combines TRBV7-8 with TRBJ1-6, with D possibly being TRBD1 (5 bases). The CDR3 is 13 amino acids. Germline values: CDR1 SGHVS, CDR2 FQNEAQ. V was trimmed by 5 bases and J by 13 bases, leaving 15 bases between them. For the CDR3, the DNA is TGTGCCAGCAGCCCATGGGACCGGGGGCCCCTCCACTTT. Encoded protein: CASSPWDRGPLHF.

The gene calls are TRBV7-2 and TRBJ2-5; TRBD2 agrees at 14 bases. Trimming at V came to 2 bases and at J to 4 bases, leaving 9 bases not matched to a gene. The germline V gene encodes CDR1 SGHTA and CDR2 FQGNSA. The CDR3 runs to 18 residues. CDR3 DNA: TGTGCCAGCAGCTTAATTATGACTAGCGGGGGGGCGGGAGAGACCCAGTACTTC. This sequence encodes CASSLIMTSGGAGETQYF.

This chain joins TRBV7-9 and TRBJ1-1, with 9 bases lining up with TRBD1. V shed 7 bases and J 3 bases; nucleotides not matched to a gene: 3. This CDR3 has 13 amino acids. Per germline, CDR1 SEHNR and CDR2 FQNEAQ (reference sequence). This CDR3 is CASTRQGDTEAFF. In DNA, the CDR3 is TGTGCCAGCACAAGACAGGGGGACACTGAAGCTTTCTTT. The full variable domain, in which reference TRBV7-9 and TRBJ1-1 provide the parts outside the CDR3, is DTGVSQNPRHKITKRGQNVTFRCDPISEHNRLYWYRQTLGQGPEFLTYFQNEAQLEKSRLLSDRFSAERPKGSFSTLEIQRTEQGDSAMYLCASTRQGDTEAFFGQGTRLTVV.

CDR3 in amino acids: CASSQKVGAWGYTF. CDR3 DNA: TGTGCCAGCAGCCAAAAGGTTGGGGCCTGGGGCTACACCTTC. This chain links TRBV7-2 with TRBJ1-2, with a tentative D call TRBD1 (5 bases). The V and J ends lost 5 bases and 8 bases respectively, with 18 bases between them. Germline V gives CDR1 SGHTA, CDR2 FQGNSA. This CDR3 has 14 residues. Full variable domain (rest looked up from reference TRBV7-2 and TRBJ1-2): GAGVSQSPSNKVTEKGKDVELRCDPISGHTALYWYRQSLGQGLEFLIYFQGNSAPDKSGLPSDRFSAERTGGSVSTLTIQRTQQEDSAVYLCASSQKVGAWGYTFGSGTRLTVV.

J is TRBJ1-5 and V is TRBV6-5; D perhaps matches TRBD1 (5 bases). The CDR3 runs 14 residues. The V end lost 5 bases, the J end lost 5 bases, and 13 bases lay between the germline ends. The germline CDR1 and CDR2 sequences are MNHEY and SVGAGI. CDR3 sequence (DNA): TGTGCCAGCAGTCCCGGGGGAGGCCATCAGCCCCAGCATTTT. It encodes CASSPGGGHQPQHF.